The rows below give T cell receptor beta chains drawn from one sample of a study of cytomegalovirus exposure and HLA in healthy donors. The data were produced by immunoSEQ multiplex PCR, yet TCRdb's version contains in-frame clones alone and is incomplete. The sample lists about 130,000 clones; roughly 80% were seen once. Sample: PBMCs. Source of these receptors: a man aged 18 to 35 in good health and CMV-seropositive. Each CDR3 is given with its conserved first and last residue. A D gene is named only where the DNA matches it firmly. The size entry is marked missing in some rows and otherwise reads once, few, many or a size class.

clone_size | j_call | d_call | v_call | cdr3_nt | cdr3_aa
- | TRBJ2-3 | TRBD2 | TRBV7-9 | TGTGCCAGCAGCTTATCGAGGCGGGAGGATACGCAGTATTTT | CASSLSRREDTQYF
- | TRBJ2-7 | - | TRBV14 | TGTGCCAGCAGCCAACTCCGAACAGGACCCCTACTCTACGAGCAGTACTTC | CASSQLRTGPLLYEQYF
- | TRBJ1-1 | - | TRBV15 | TGTGCCACCAGCAAAGGACAGAAGAACACTGAAGCTTTCTTT | CATSKGQKNTEAFF
- | TRBJ2-7 | TRBD1 | TRBV7-9 | TGTGCCAGCACCCGCATAAGCGGGACAGGGTATGGAGAGCAGTACTTC | CASTRISGTGYGEQYF
- | TRBJ2-5 | TRBD1 | TRBV30 | TGTGCCTGGAGTACGGGACAGGGGGACGGAGAGACCCAGTACTTC | CAWSTGQGDGETQYF
once | TRBJ2-1 | TRBD2 | TRBV19 | TGTGCCAGTAGTATCACTAGCGACAATGAGCAGTTCTTC | CASSITSDNEQFF
once | TRBJ1-1 | TRBD1 | TRBV6-5 | TGTGCCAGCACAAGGACAGGGGCCACTGAAGCTTTCTTT | CASTRTGATEAFF
once | TRBJ1-1 | TRBD1 | TRBV10-1 | TGCGCCAGCAGTTATGAAAGGGACAGGGGACCCACTGAAGCTTTCTTT | CASSYERDRGPTEAFF
- | TRBJ2-2 | TRBD1 | TRBV19 | TGTGCCAGTAGTATTGCCGGACAGGGCGTAAACACCGGGGAGCTGTTTTTT | CASSIAGQGVNTGELFF
- | TRBJ1-1 | - | TRBV7-8 | TGTGCCAGCAGCCTAGGGAGGAACACTGAAGCTTTCTTT | CASSLGRNTEAFF
few | TRBJ1-1 | - | TRBV10-3 | TGTGCCATCAGTGAGTCACTGGAGATCACTGAAGCTTTCTTT | CAISESLEITEAFF
few | TRBJ2-3 | - | TRBV19 | TGTGCCAGTAGTTTCAGCCCGGGAGGCACAGATACGCAGTATTTT | CASSFSPGGTDTQYF
- | TRBJ1-2 | - | TRBV6-1 | TGTGCCAGCTGCAAAACAGGGCTAAACTATGGCTACACCTTC | CASCKTGLNYGYTF
- | TRBJ2-3 | - | TRBV7-2 | TGTGCCAGCAGCTTAGGTTTCGGCACAGATACGCAGTATTTT | CASSLGFGTDTQYF
- | TRBJ2-1 | TRBD2 | TRBV12-5 | TGTGCTAGTGGTTTGAGAATAGCGGGAGGGCCTTATAATGAGCAGTTCTTC | CASGLRIAGGPYNEQFF
- | TRBJ2-1 | TRBD2 | TRBV4-3 | TGCGCCAGCAGCCAGGGACTAGCGGGAAATGAGCAGTTCTTC | CASSQGLAGNEQFF
few | TRBJ1-5 | - | TRBV4-1 | TGCGCCAGCAGCCCAACAGAGAATAGCAATCAGCCCCAGCATTTT | CASSPTENSNQPQHF
- | TRBJ2-1 | - | TRBV29-1 | TGCAGCGGCACGGGACTGGTGAATGAGCAGTTCTTC | CSGTGLVNEQFF
- | TRBJ1-4 | TRBD1 | TRBV19 | TGTGCCAGTAGTATACCCCGCCGGGACAGCCTTAATGAAAAACTGTTTTTT | CASSIPRRDSLNEKLFF
- | TRBJ1-2 | - | TRBV4-3 | TGCGCCAGCAGCCAAGCGGCCGGGGATGGCTACACCTTC | CASSQAAGDGYTF
- | TRBJ2-3 | - | TRBV10-2 | TGCGCCAGCAGTGAGTTTTTCGGTTTGTTCCAAAGAGATACGCAGTATTTT | CASSEFFGLFQRDTQYF
- | TRBJ2-1 | TRBD2 | TRBV4-3 | TGCGCCAGCAGCCAAGTAGCCACTAGCGGGTTCAATGAGCAGTTCTTC | CASSQVATSGFNEQFF
- | TRBJ2-7 | TRBD1 | TRBV7-6 | TGTGCCAGCAGCTTAGCGGGACAGGGGGGCTACGAGCAGTACTTC | CASSLAGQGGYEQYF
once | TRBJ1-2 | - | TRBV19 | TGTGCCAGTAGGCTGGACAGCTATGGCTACACCTTC | CASRLDSYGYTF
- | TRBJ2-3 | - | TRBV19 | TGTGCCAGTAGTATCACAGCAGTTTCCTCCACAGATACGCAGTATTTT | CASSITAVSSTDTQYF
- | TRBJ1-4 | - | TRBV5-5 | TGTGCCAGCAGCACCGGGGAGGGACTACACCAGGGTGGAAAACTGTTTTTT | CASSTGEGLHQGGKLFF
- | TRBJ2-5 | - | TRBV18 | TGTGCCAGCTCACCAGCAGGCCAAGAGACCCAGTACTTC | CASSPAGQETQYF
- | TRBJ2-7 | - | TRBV23-1 | TGCGCCAGCAGTCGGGCAGGGGCTGCCTACGAGCAGTACTTC | CASSRAGAAYEQYF
- | TRBJ2-7 | - | TRBV7-9 | TGTGCCAGCAGCGTCGGTCCCACCTACGAGCAGTACTTC | CASSVGPTYEQYF
- | TRBJ2-5 | TRBD2 | TRBV27 | TGTGCCAGCAGTTTAACGGGAGGGCCAGAGACCCAGTACTTC | CASSLTGGPETQYF
- | TRBJ1-3 | - | TRBV6-5 | TGTGCCAGCTATAACGCAGGGGTGGTAAACACCATATATTTT | CASYNAGVVNTIYF
- | TRBJ2-5 | TRBD2 | TRBV10-3 | TGTGCCATCAGTGAGGCAGCGGGGGGACCTCAAACGTACCAAGAGACCCAGTACTTC | CAISEAAGGPQTYQETQYF
- | TRBJ2-1 | - | TRBV6-5 | TGTGCCAGCGTTTCGGGTCCAAGCTCCTACAATGAGCAGTTCTTC | CASVSGPSSYNEQFF
- | TRBJ1-1 | - | TRBV30 | TGTGCCTGGAGTGCGACGGGGAACACTGAAGCTTTCTTT | CAWSATGNTEAFF
- | TRBJ2-5 | - | TRBV7-2 | TGTGCCAGCAGCTTAGTAGTCCTAGAAGAGACCCAGTACTTC | CASSLVVLEETQYF
- | TRBJ2-7 | TRBD1 | TRBV5-6 | TGTGCCAGCAGCTTGGCAGGGGACAGACTCTTCTACGAGCAGTACTTC | CASSLAGDRLFYEQYF
- | TRBJ1-2 | - | TRBV4-2 | TGTGCCAGCAGCCAAGAGTTGCAAGGGGCTAAAGGCTACACCTTC | CASSQELQGAKGYTF